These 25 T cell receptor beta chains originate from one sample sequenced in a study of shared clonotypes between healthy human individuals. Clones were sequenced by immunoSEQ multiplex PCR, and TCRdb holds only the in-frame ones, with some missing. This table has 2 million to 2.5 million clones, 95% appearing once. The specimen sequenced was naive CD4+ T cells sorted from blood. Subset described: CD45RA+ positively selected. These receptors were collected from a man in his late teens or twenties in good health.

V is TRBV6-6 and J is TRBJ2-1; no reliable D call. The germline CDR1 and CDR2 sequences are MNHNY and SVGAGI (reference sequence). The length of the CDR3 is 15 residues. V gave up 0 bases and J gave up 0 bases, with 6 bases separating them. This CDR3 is CASSYSLFSYNEQFF. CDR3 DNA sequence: TGTGCCAGCAGTTACTCGCTGTTCTCCTACAATGAGCAGTTCTTC.

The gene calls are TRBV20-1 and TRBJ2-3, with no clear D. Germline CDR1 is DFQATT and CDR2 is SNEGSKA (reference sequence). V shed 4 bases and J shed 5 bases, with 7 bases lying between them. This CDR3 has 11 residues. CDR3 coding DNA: TGCAGTGCTAAACCTGGAGATACGCAGTATTTT. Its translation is CSAKPGDTQYF.

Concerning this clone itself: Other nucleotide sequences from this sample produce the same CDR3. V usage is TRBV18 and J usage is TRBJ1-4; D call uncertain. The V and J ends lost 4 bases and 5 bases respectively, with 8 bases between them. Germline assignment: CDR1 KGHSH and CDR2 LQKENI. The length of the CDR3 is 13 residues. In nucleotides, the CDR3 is TGTGCCAGCTCACTTACAGTAAATGAAAAACTGTTTTTT. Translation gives CASSLTVNEKLFF.

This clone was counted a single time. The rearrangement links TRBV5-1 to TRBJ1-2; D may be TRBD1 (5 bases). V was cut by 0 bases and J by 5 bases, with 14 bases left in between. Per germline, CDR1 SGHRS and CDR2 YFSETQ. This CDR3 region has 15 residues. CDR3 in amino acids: CASSLGQPGEYGYTF. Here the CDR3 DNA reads TGCGCCAGCAGCTTGGGACAGCCGGGGGAGTATGGCTACACCTTC.

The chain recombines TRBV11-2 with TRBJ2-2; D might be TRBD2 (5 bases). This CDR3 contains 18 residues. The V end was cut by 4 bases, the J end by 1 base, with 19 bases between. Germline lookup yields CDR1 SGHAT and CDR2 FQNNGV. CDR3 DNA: TGTGCCAGCAGCTCGGACCGGGTGGGGAGTTGGAACACCGGGGAGCTGTTTTTT. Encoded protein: CASSSDRVGSWNTGELFF. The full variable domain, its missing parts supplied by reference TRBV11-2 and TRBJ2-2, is EAGVAQSPRYKIIEKRQSVAFWCNPISGHATLYWYQQILGQGPKLLIQFQNNGVVDDSQLPKDRFSAERLKGVDSTLKIQPAKLEDSAVYLCASSSDRVGSWNTGELFFGEGSRLTVL.

CDR3 sequence (DNA): TGTGCCAGCAGGAGTAGCGGGACGGCGAACACCGGGGAGCTGTTTTTT. The encoded protein is CASRSSGTANTGELFF. This sequence joins TRBV2 and TRBJ2-2; 8 bases fit TRBD2. Germline V gene lookup returns CDR1 SNHLY and CDR2 FYNNEI. The CDR3 extends over 16 amino acids. Unmatched junction bases numbered 6, after V lost 6 bases and J lost 0 bases.

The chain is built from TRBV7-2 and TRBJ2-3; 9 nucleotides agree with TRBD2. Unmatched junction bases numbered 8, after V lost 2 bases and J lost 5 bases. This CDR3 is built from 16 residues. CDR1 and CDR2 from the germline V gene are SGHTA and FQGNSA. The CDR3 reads CASSLRAGGPGDTQYF. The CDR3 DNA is TGTGCCAGCAGCTTAAGGGCGGGAGGGCCTGGAGATACGCAGTATTTT. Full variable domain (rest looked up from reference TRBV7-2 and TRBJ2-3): GAGVSQSPSNKVTEKGKDVELRCDPISGHTALYWYRQSLGQGLEFLIYFQGNSAPDKSGLPSDRFSAERTGGSVSTLTIQRTQQEDSAVYLCASSLRAGGPGDTQYFGPGTRLTVL.

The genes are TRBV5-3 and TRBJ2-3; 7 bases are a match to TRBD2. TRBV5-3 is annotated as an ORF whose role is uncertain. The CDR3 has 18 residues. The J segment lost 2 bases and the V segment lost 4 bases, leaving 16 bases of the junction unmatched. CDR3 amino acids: CARSACPWASGFTDTQYF. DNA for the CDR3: TGTGCCAGAAGCGCCTGCCCCTGGGCTAGCGGATTCACAGATACGCAGTATTTT.

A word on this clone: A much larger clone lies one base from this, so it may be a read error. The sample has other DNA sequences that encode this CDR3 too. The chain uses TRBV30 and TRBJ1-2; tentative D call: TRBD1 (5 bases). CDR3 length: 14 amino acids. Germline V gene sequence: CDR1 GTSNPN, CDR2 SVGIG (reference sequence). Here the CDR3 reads CAGAQVPTNYGYTF. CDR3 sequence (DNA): TGCGCCGGGGCTCAGGTACCCACTAACTATGGCTACACCTTC.

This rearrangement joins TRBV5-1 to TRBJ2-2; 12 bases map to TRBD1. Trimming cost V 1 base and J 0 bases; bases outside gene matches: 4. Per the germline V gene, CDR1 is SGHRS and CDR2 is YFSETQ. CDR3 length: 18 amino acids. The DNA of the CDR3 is TGCGCCAGCAGCTTGCCTGGGACAGGGGGCACGAACACCGGGGAGCTGTTTTTT. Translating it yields CASSLPGTGGTNTGELFF.

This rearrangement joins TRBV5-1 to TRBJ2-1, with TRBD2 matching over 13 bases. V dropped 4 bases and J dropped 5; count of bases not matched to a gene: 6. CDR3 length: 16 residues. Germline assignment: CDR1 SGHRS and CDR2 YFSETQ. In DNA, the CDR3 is TGCGCCAGCAGCGTCAGGACTAGCGGGGGAAACAATGAGCAGTTCTTC. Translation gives CASSVRTSGGNNEQFF.

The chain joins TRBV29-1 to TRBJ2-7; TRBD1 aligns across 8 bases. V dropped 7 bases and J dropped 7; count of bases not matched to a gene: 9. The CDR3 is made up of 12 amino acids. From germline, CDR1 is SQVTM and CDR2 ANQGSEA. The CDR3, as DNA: TGCAGCGCAGGGCGACAGGGGCGGGAGCAGTACTTC. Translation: CSAGRQGREQYF.

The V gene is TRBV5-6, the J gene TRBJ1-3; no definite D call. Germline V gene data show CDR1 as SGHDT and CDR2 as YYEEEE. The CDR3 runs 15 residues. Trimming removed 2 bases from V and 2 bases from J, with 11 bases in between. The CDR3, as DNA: TGTGCCAGCAGCTTCGGCGAAATTCCTGGAAACACCATATATTTT. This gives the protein CASSFGEIPGNTIYF.

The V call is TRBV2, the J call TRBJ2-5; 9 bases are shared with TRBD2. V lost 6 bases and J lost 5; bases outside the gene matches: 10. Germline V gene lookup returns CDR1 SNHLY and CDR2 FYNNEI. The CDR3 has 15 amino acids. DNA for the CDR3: TGTGCCAGCAGGGAAAGGACCAGCGGGAGGGAGACCCAGTACTTC. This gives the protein CASRERTSGRETQYF.

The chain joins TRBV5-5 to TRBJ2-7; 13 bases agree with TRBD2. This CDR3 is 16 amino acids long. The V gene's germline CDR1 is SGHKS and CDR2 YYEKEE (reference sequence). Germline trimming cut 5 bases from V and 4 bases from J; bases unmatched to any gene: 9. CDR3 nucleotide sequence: TGTGCCAGCAGTTACCTACCGGGACTAGCGGGGTACGAGCAGTACTTC. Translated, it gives CASSYLPGLAGYEQYF.

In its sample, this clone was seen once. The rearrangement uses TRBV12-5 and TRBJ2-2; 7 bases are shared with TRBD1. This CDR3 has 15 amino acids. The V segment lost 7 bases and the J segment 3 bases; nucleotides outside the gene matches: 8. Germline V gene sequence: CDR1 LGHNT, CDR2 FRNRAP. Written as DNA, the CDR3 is TGTGCTAGTGCCCTGGGACAGTTATACACCGGGGAGCTGTTTTTT. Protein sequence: CASALGQLYTGELFF.

CDR3 coding DNA: TGTGCCAGCAGCTTTGGACTAGCGGGGACCTACGAGCAGTACTTC. Translated, it gives CASSFGLAGTYEQYF. The V call is TRBV5-5, the J call TRBJ2-7, with 12 nucleotides matching TRBD2. The CDR3 has 15 amino acids. Per the germline V gene, CDR1 is SGHKS and CDR2 is YYEKEE (reference sequence). With 2 bases clipped from V and 2 bases from J, the junction kept 2 bases outside the gene matches.

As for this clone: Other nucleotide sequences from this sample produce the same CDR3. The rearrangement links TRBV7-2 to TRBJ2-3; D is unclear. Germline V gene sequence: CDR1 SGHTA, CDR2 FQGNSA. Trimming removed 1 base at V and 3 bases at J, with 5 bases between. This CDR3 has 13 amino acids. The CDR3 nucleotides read TGTGCCAGCAGCTTAGTCGGGACAGATACGCAGTATTTT. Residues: CASSLVGTDTQYF.

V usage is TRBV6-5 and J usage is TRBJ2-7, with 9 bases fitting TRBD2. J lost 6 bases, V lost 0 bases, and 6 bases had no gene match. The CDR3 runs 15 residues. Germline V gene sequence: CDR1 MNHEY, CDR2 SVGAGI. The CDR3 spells CASSYSRTSVAEQYF. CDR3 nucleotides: TGTGCCAGCAGTTACTCGAGGACTAGCGTCGCCGAGCAGTACTTC.

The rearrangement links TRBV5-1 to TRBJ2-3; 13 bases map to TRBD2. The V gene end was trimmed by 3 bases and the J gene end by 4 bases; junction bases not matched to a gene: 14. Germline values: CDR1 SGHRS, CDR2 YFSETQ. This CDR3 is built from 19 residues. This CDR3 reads CASSSTSPGTSGVADTQYF. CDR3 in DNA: TGCGCCAGCAGCTCTACGAGTCCCGGGACTAGCGGGGTGGCAGATACGCAGTATTTT. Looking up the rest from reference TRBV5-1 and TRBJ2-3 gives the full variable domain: KAGVTQTPRYLIKTRGQQVTLSCSPISGHRSVSWYQQTPGQGLQFLFEYFSETQRNKGNFPGRFSGRQFSNSRSEMNVSTLELGDSALYLCASSSTSPGTSGVADTQYFGPGTRLTVL.

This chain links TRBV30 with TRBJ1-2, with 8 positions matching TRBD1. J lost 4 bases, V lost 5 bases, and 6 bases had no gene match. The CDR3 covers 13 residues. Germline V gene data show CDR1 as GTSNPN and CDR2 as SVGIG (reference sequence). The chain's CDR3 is CAWGTGIFYGYTF. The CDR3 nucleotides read TGTGCCTGGGGGACAGGAATCTTCTATGGCTACACCTTC.

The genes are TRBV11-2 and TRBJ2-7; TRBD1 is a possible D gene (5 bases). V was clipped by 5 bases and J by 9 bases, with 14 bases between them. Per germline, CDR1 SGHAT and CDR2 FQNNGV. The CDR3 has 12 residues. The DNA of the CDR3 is TGTGCCAGCAGCCAAAGACAGATAGGGCAGTACTTC. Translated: CASSQRQIGQYF.

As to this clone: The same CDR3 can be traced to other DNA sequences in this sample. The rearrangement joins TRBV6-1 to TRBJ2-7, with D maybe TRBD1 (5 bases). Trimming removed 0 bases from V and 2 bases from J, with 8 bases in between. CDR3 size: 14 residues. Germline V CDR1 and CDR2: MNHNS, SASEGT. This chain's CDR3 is CASSEARQTYEQYF. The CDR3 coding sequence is TGTGCCAGCAGTGAAGCGCGACAGACCTACGAGCAGTACTTC.

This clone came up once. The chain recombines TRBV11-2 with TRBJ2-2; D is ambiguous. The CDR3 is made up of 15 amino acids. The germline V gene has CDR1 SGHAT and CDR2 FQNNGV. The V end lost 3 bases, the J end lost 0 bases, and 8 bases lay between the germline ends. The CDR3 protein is CASSFGGSNTGELFF. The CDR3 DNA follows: TGTGCCAGCAGCTTCGGCGGTTCGAACACCGGGGAGCTGTTTTTT. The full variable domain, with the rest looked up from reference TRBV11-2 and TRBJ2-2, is EAGVAQSPRYKIIEKRQSVAFWCNPISGHATLYWYQQILGQGPKLLIQFQNNGVVDDSQLPKDRFSAERLKGVDSTLKIQPAKLEDSAVYLCASSFGGSNTGELFFGEGSRLTVL.

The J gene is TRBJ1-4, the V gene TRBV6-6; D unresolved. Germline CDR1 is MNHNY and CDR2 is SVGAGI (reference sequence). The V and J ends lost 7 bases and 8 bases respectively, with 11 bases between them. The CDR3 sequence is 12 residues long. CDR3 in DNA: TGTGCCAGCAAAAAGGATGGGGAAAAACTGTTTTTT. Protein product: CASKKDGEKLFF.